This T cell receptor beta chain appears in the sequencing data of a study of cytomegalovirus exposure and HLA in healthy donors. From germline, CDR1 is SGHRS and CDR2 YFSETQ. Trimming removed 3 bases from V and 0 bases from J, with 12 bases in between. The CDR3 has 15 residues. A multiplex PCR was run with 60 Vbeta primers and 13 Jbeta primers. Method: immunoSEQ multiplex PCR; TCRdb's copy keeps in-frame clones and lacks some. The top ten clones hold around 0.69% of a sample with 190,000 or so clones, roughly 78% of them seen once. Likely unrecorded immune exposures existed in these nominally healthy donors.

The clonotype comes from a boy aged 5-17 years in good health and CMV-seronegative. The chain carries TRBV5-1 and TRBJ2-5, with a tentative D call TRBD2 (6 bases). Input material: PBMCs. CDR3 sequence reads: CASSSMGGNQETQYF. CDR3 nucleotide sequence: TGCGCCAGCAGCTCGATGGGGGGAAACCAAGAGACCCAGTACTTC. The full variable domain, completed using reference TRBV5-1 and TRBJ2-5, is KAGVTQTPRYLIKTRGQQVTLSCSPISGHRSVSWYQQTPGQGLQFLFEYFSETQRNKGNFPGRFSGRQFSNSRSEMNVSTLELGDSALYLCASSSMGGNQETQYFGPGTRLLVL.